The T cell receptor beta chain described here comes from a study of blood T cell repertoires in COVID-19. Whole-study context: Sites in the United States, Italy and Spain provided acute and convalescent COVID-19 samples. Sources were T cells, B-cell-depleted T cells, or PBMCs; the material itself was cDNA or gDNA.

The Seattle site enrolled patients during active infection and followed them longitudinally. Authors' data handling: By means of reference gene primer amplification, nucleated cell counts were estimated. Profiling relied on immunoSEQ multiplex PCR, and the TCRdb table lists in-frame clones only, not all of them. The V and J calls and clone size are taken from that table; D and trimming were inferred from the DNA. Found here are around 280,000 clones, 88% of them singletons; the top ten hold around 10%. The CDR3 spans 16 residues. The J gene is TRBJ2-7, the V gene TRBV21-1; the DNA was not compared with TRBD2, the D call given in the table. TRBV21-1 is shown as a pseudogene. The sequence was collected from a woman between 25 and 40 years old with COVID-19, enrolled during active disease. Sample: peripheral blood. The CDR3 is CASSNRGGGLSVEQYF. CDR3 nucleotide sequence: TGTGCCAGCAGCAACCGGGGGGGAGGACTATCCGTGGAGCAGTACTTC.